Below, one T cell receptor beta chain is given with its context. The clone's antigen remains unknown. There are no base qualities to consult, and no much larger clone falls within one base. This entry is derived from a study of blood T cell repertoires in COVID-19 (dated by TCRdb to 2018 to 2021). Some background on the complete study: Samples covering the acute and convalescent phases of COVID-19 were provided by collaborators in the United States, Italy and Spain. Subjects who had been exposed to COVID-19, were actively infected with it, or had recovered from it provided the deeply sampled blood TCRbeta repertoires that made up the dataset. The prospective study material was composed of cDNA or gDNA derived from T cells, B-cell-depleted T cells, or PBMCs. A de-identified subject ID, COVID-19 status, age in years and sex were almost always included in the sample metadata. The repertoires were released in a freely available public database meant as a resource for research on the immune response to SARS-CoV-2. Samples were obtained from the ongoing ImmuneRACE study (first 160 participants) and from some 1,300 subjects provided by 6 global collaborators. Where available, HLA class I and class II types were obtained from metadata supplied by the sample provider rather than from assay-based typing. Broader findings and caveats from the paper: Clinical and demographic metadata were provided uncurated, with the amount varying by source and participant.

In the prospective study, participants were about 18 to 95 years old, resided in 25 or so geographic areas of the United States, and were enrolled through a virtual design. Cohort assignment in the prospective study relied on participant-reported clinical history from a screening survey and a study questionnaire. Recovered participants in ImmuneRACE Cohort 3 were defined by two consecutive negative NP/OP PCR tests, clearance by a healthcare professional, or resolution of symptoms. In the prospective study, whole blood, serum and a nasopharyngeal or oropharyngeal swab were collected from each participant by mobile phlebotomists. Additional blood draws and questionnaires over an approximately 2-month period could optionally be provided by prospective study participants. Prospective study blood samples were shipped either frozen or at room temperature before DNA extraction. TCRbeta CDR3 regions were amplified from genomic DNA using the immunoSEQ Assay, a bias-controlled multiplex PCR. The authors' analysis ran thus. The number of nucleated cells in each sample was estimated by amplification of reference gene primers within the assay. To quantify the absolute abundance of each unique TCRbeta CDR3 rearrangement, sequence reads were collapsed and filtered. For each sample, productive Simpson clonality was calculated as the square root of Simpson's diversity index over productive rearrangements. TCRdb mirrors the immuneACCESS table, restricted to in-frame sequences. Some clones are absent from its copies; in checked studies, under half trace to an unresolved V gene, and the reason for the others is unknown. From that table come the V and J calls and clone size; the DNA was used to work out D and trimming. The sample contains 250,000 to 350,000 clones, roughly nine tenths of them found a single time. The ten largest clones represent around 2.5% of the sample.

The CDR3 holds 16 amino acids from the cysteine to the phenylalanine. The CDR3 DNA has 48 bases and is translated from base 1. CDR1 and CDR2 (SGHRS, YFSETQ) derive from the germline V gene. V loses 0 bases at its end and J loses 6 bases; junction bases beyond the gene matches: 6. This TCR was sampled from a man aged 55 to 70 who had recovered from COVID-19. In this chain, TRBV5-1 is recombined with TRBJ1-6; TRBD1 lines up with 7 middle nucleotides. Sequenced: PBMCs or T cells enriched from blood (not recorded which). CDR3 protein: CASSLETGESNSPLHF. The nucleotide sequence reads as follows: TGCGCCAGCAGCTTGGAAACAGGGGAGTCTAATTCACCCCTCCACTTT.